This T cell receptor beta chain was identified during a study of beta chain features in type 1 diabetes. Overall study findings and caveats: Shorter TCRB CDR3s, moderately but significantly so, were found in Type 1 diabetes patients in all four CD4+ subsets. Fewer insertions but more deletions were seen at VDJ junctions in type 1 diabetes patients.

Since all of the isolated RNA was reverse transcribed, expressed TCRB transcripts were what got sequenced. Here immunoSEQ multiplex PCR was the method, and the copy in TCRdb shows in-frame clones only, minus some. There are 640,000 or so clones in the sample; 13% occur only once, and less than 0.025% lies in the top ten. Naive, central memory, regulatory and stem cell-like memory cells within the CD4+ compartment were sorted using CD45RO/CCR7/CD25/CD127/CD95/CD27. The CDR3 has 16 residues. Trimming pared 1 base from V and 0 bases from J, leaving 13 bases between. Germline loops: CDR1 MGHRA, CDR2 YSYEKL. Concerning this clone itself: The antigen is unknown.

This clonotype was obtained from a man younger than 35 with type 1 diabetes. The gene calls are TRBV4-1 and TRBJ2-7; D possibly uses TRBD1 or TRBD2 (6 bases each). The sequenced sample consisted of naive CD4+ T cells from blood. CDR3 nucleotides: TGCGCCAGCAGCCAAGGGTTCGGGGGCGTCTCCTACGAGCAGTACTTC. It codes for CASSQGFGGVSYEQYF.